This T cell receptor beta chain was recorded in a study of blood T cell repertoires in COVID-19. Study-wide background: T cells, B-cell-depleted T cells, or PBMCs supplied cDNA or gDNA.

TCRdb's copy holds only in-frame clones and misses some; the assay was immunoSEQ multiplex PCR. Of some 230,000 clones listed, roughly four fifths are singletons. V shed 10 bases, J shed 0 bases, and the junction held 0 bases outside the gene matches. Germline CDR1 SGHVS, CDR2 FQNEAQ. CDR3 length: 12 residues. Membership in each cohort depended on participant-reported clinical history. Recovered status in Cohort 3 required two negative PCRs, clearance, or symptom resolution. Sequences were obtained from PBMCs or T cells enriched from blood (not recorded which). This sequence was found in a man aged 35-49 years who had recovered from COVID-19. The chain uses TRBV7-8 and TRBJ2-7, with 10 nucleotides matching TRBD2. The CDR3 DNA sequence: TGTGCCACTAGCGGGAGCTCCTACGAGCAGTACTTC. Protein sequence: CATSGSSYEQYF. The variable domain in full, completed from reference TRBV7-8 and TRBJ2-7, reads GAGVSQSPRYKVAKRGQDVALRCDPISGHVSLFWYQQALGQGPEFLTYFQNEAQLDKSGLPSDRFFAERPEGSVSTLKIQRTQQEDSAVYLCATSGSSYEQYFGPGTRLTVT.